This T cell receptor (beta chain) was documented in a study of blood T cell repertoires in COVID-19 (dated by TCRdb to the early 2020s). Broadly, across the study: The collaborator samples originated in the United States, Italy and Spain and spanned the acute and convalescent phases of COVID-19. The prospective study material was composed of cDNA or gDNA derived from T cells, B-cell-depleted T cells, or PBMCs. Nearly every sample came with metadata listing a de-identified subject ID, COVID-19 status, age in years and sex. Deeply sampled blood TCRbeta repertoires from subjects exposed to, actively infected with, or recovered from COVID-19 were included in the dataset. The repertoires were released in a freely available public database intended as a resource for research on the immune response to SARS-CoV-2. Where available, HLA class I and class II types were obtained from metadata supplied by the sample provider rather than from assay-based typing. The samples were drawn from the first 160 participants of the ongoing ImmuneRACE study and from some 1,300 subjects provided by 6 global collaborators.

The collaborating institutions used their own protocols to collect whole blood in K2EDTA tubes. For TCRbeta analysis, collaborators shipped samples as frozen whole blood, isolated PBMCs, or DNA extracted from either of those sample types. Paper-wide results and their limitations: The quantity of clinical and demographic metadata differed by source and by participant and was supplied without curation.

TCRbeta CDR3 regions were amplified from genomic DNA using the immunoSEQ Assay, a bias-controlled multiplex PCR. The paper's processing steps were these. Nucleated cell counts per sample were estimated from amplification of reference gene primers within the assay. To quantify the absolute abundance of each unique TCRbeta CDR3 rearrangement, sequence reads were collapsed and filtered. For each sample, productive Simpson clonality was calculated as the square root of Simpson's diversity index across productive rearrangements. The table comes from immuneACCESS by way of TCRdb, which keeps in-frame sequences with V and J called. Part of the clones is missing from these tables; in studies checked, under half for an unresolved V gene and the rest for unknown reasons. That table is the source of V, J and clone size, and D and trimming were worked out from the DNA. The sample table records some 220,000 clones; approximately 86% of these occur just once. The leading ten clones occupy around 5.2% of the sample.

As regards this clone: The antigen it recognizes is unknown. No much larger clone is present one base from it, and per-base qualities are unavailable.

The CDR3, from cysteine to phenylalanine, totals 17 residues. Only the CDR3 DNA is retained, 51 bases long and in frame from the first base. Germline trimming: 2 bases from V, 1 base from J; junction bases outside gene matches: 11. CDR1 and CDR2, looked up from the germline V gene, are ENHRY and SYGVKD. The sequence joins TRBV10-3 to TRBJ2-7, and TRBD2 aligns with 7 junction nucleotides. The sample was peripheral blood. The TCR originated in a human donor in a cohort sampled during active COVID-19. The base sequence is TGTGCCATCAGTGAGACGCGGGGCGGGGGAAGATCCTACGAGCAGTACTTC. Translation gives CAISETRGGGRSYEQYF.